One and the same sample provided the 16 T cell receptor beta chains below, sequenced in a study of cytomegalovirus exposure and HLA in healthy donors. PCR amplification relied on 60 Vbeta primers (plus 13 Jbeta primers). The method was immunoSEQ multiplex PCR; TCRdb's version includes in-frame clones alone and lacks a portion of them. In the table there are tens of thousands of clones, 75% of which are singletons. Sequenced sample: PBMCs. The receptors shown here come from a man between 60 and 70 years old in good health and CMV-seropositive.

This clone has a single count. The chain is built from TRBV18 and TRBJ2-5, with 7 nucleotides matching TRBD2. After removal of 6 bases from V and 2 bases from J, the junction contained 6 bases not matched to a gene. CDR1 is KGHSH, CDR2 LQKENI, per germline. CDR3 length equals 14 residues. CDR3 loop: CASSPGLEQETQYF. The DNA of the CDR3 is TGTGCCAGCTCTCCCGGACTAGAGCAAGAGACCCAGTACTTC.

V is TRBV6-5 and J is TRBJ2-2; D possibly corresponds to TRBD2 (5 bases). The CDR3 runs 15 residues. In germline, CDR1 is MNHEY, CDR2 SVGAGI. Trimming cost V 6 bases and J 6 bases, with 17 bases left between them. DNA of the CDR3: TGTGCCAGCAGCCCCCTTGGGAGCTTTGCCGGGGAGCTGTTTTTT. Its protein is CASSPLGSFAGELFF.

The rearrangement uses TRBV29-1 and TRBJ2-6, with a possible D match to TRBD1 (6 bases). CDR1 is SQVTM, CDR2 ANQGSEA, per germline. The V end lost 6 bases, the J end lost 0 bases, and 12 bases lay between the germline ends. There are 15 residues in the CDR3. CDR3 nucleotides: TGCAGCGTATGGACAGTCCTCTCTGGGGCCAACGTCCTGACTTTC. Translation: CSVWTVLSGANVLTF.

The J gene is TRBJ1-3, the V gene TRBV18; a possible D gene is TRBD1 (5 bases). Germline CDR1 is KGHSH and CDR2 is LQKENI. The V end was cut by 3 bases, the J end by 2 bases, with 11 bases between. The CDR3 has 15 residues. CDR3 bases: TGTGCCAGCTCACCTCAGGGTACTACTGGAAACACCATATATTTT. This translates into CASSPQGTTGNTIYF.

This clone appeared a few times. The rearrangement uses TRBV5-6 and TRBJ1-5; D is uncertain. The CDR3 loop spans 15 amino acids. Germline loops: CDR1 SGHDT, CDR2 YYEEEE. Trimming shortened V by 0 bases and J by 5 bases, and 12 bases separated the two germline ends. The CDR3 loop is CASSLAGMQYQPQHF. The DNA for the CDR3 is TGTGCCAGCAGCTTGGCCGGGATGCAGTATCAGCCCCAGCATTTT.

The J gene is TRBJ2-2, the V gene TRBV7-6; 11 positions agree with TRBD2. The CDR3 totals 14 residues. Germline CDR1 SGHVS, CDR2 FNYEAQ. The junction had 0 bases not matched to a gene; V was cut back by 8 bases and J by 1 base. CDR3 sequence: CASGLAGNTGELFF. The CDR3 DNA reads TGTGCCAGCGGACTAGCGGGGAACACCGGGGAGCTGTTTTTT.

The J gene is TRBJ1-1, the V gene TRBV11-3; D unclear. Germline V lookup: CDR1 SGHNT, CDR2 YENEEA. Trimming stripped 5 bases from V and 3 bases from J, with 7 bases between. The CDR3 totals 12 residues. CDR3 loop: CASSTYDTEAFF. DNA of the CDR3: TGTGCCAGCAGCACCTATGACACTGAAGCTTTCTTT.

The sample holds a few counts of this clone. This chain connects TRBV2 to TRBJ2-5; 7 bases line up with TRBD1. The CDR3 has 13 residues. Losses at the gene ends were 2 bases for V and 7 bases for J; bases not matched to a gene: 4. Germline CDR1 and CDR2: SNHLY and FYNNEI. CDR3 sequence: CASSETGVGTQYF. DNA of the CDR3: TGTGCCAGCAGTGAAACAGGGGTGGGGACCCAGTACTTC.

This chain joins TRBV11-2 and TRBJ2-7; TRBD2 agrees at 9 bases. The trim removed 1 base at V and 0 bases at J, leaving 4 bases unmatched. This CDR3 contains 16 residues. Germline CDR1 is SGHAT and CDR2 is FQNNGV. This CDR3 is CASSLGLAGISYEQYF. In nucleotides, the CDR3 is TGTGCCAGCAGCTTAGGTCTAGCGGGAATCTCCTACGAGCAGTACTTC.

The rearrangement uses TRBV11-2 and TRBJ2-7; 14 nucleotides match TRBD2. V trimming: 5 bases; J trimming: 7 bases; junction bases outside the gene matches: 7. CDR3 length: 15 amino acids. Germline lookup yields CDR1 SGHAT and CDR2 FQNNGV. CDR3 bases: TGTGCCAGCAGCGGAGGACTAGCGGGAGGTAGGGAGCAGTACTTC. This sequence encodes CASSGGLAGGREQYF.

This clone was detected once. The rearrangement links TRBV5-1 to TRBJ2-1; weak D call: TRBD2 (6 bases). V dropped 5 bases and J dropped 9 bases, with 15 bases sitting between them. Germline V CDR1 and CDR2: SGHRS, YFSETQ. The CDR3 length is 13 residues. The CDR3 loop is CASRRDDGIEQFF. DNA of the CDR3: TGCGCCAGCAGGCGGGATGACGGGATTGAGCAGTTCTTC.

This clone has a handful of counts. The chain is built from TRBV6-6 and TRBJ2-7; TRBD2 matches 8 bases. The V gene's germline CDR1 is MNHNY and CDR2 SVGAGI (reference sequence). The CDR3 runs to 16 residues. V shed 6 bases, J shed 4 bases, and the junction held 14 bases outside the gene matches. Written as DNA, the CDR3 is TGTGCCAGCAGCCCCTCCGCGGGTAGCGGGGATTACGAGCAGTACTTC. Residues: CASSPSAGSGDYEQYF.

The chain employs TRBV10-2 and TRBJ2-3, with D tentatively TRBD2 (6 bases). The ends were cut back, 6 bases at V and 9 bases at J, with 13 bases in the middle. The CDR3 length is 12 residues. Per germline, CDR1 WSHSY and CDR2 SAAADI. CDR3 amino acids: CASRGDSLTQYF. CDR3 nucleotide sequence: TGCGCCAGCAGAGGGGACTCCCTGACGCAGTATTTT.

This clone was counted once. Here the CDR3 reads CASSSTSLHTGELFF. For the CDR3, the DNA is TGTGCCAGCAGCTCTACCTCGCTGCACACCGGGGAGCTGTTTTTT. This chain uses TRBV11-2 with TRBJ2-2; unclear D gene. This CDR3 spans 15 amino acids. Germline lookup yields CDR1 SGHAT and CDR2 FQNNGV. The V end lost 4 bases, the J end lost 3 bases, and 12 bases lay between the germline ends.

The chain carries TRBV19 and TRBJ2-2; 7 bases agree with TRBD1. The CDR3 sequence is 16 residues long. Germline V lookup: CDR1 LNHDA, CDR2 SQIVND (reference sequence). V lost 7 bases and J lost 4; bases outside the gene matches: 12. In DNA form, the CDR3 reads TGTGCCAGTAAATTTCGGGACAGTGGGTCCACCGGGGAGCTGTTTTTT. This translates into CASKFRDSGSTGELFF.

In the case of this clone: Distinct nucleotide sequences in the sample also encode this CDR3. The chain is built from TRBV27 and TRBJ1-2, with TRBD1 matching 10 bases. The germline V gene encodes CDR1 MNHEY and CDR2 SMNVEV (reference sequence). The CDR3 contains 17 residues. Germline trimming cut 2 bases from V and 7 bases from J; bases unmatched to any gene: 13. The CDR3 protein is CASSLTYFHGTGVGYTF. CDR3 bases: TGTGCCAGCAGTTTAACGTATTTCCATGGGACAGGGGTTGGCTACACCTTC.